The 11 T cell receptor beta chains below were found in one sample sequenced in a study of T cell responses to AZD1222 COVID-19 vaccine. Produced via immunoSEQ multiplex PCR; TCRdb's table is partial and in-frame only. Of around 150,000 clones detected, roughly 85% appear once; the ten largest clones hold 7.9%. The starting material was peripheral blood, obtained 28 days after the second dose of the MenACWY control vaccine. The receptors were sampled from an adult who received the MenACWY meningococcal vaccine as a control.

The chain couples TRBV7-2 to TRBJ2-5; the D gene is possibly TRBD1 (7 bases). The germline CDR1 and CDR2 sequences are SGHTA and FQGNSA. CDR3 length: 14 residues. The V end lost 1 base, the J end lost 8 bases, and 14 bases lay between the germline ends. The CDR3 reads CASSLGGGGGTQYF. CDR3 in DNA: TGTGCCAGCAGCTTAGGGGGTGGAGGGGGCACCCAGTACTTC.

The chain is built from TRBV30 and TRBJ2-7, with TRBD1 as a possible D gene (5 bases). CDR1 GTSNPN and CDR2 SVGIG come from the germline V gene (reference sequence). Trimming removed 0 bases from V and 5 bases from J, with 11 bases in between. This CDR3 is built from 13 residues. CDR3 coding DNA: TGTGCCTGGAGTGTGCAGGGTACAGACGAGCAGTACTTC. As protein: CAWSVQGTDEQYF.

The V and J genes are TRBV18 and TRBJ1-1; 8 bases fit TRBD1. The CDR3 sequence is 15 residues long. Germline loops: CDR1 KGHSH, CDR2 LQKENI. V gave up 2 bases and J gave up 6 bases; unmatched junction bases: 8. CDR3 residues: CASSPVQGAFAEAFF. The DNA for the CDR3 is TGTGCCAGCTCACCAGTGCAGGGGGCGTTTGCTGAAGCTTTCTTT. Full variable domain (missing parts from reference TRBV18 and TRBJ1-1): NAGVMQNPRHLVRRRGQEARLRCSPMKGHSHVYWYRQLPEEGLKFMVYLQKENIIDESGMPKERFSAEFPKEGPSILRIQQVVRGDSAAYFCASSPVQGAFAEAFFGQGTRLTVV.

Here the CDR3 DNA reads TGTGCCAGCAGCTTAGATGCGGGGGACGCATTTGGCTACACCTTC. Its translation is CASSLDAGDAFGYTF. The chain uses TRBV11-3 and TRBJ1-2, with a possible D match to TRBD1 (5 bases). Trimming stripped 0 bases from V and 7 bases from J, with 15 bases between. The germline V gene encodes CDR1 SGHNT and CDR2 YENEEA. The CDR3 covers 15 residues.

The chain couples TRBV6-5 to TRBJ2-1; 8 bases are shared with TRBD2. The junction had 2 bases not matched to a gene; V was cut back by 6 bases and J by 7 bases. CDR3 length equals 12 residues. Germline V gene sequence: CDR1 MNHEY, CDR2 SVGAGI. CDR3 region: CASSRLANEQFF. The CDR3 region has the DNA TGTGCCAGCAGCCGACTAGCGAATGAGCAGTTCTTC.

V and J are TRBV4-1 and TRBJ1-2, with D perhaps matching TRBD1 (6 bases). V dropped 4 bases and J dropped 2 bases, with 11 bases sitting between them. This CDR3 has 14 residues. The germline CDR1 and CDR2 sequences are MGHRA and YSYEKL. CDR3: CASSPTGTNYGYTF. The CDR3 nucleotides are TGCGCCAGCAGCCCTACCGGGACAAACTATGGCTACACCTTC.

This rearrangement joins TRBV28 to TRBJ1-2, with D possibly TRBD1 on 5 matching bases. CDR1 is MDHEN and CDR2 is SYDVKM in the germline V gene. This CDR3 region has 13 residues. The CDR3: CATGRGQNYGYTF. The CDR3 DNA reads TGTGCAACCGGAAGGGGTCAGAACTATGGCTACACCTTC.

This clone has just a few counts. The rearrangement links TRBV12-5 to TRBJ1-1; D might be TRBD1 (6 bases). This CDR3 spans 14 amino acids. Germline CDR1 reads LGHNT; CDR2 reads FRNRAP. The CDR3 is CAQGSRGGNTEAFF. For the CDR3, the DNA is TGTGCCCAGGGTAGCAGGGGAGGGAACACTGAAGCTTTCTTT. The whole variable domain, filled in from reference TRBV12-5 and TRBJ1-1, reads DARVTQTPRHKVTEMGQEVTMRCQPILGHNTVFWYRQTMMQGLELLAYFRNRAPLDDSGMPKDRFSAEMPDATLATLKIQPSEPRDSAVYFCAQGSRGGNTEAFFGQGTRLTVV.

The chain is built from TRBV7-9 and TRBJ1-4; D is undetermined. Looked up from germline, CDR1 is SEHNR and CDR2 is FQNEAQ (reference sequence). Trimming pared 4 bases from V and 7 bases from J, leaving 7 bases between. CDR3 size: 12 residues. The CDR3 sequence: CASSSEGEKLFF. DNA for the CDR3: TGTGCCAGCAGCTCGGAGGGTGAAAAACTGTTTTTT.

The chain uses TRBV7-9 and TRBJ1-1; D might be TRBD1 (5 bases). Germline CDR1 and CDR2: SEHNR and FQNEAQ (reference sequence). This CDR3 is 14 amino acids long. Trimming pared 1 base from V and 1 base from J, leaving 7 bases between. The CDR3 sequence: CASSLGGANTEAFF. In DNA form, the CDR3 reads TGTGCCAGCAGCTTAGGAGGGGCGAACACTGAAGCTTTCTTT.

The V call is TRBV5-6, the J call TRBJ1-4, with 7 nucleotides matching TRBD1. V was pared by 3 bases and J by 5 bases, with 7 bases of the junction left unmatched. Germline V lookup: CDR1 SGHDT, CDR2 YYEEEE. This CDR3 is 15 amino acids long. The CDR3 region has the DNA TGTGCCAGCAGCTCCGCCAGGACAGGCAATGAAAAACTGTTTTTT. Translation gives CASSSARTGNEKLFF.